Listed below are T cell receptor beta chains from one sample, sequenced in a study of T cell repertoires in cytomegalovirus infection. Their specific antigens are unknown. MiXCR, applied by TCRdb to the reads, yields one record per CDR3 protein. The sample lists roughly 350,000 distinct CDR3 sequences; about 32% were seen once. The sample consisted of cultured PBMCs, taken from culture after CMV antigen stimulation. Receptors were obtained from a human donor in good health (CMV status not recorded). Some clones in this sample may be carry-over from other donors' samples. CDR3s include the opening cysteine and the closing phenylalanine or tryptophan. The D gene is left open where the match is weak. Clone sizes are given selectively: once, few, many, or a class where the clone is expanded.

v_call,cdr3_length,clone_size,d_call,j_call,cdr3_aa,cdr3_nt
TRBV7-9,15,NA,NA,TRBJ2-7,CASSLSGHASYEQYF,TGTGCCAGCAGCCTATCGGGACACGCCTCCTACGAGCAGTACTTC
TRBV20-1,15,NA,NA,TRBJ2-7,CSAGDPPNMVYEQYF,TGCAGTGCAGGGGACCCACCAAATATGGTCTACGAGCAGTACTTC
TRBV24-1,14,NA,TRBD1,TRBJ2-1,CATKGTGPYNEQFF,TGTGCCACCAAGGGGACAGGGCCCTACAATGAGCAGTTCTTC
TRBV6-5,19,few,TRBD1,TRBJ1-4,CASSYAPGTGLATNEKLFF,TGTGCCAGCAGTTACGCGCCCGGGACAGGACTTGCAACTAATGAAAAACTGTTTTTT
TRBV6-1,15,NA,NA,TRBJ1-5,CASSLGTTSNQPQHF,TGTGCCAGCTCCCTTGGGACAACGAGCAATCAGCCCCAGCATTTT
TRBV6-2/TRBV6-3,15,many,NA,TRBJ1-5,CASSFGGQGNQPQHF,TGTGCCAGCAGTTTCGGGGGGCAGGGCAATCAGCCCCAGCATTTT
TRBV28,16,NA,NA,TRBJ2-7,CASSLNRVGASYEQYF,TGTGCCAGCAGTTTAAATAGGGTGGGTGCCTCCTACGAGCAGTACTTC
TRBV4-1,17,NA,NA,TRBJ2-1,CASSQESTRGVYNEQFF,TGCGCCAGCAGCCAAGAAAGTACCCGCGGGGTCTACAATGAGCAGTTCTTC
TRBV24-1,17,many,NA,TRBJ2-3,CATRPSVGDTGEDTQYF,TGTGCCACCAGACCCTCGGTCGGGGACACTGGGGAAGATACGCAGTATTTT
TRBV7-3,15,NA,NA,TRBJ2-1,CASSPNLGLWNEQFF,TGTGCCAGCAGCCCAAACCTCGGCCTGTGGAATGAGCAGTTCTTC
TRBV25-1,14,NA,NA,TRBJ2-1,CASSDFGEYNEQFF,TGTGCCAGCAGTGACTTTGGGGAATACAATGAGCAGTTCTTC
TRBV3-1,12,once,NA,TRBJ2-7,CASSQTAHEQYF,TGTGCCAGCAGCCAAACAGCCCACGAGCAGTACTTC
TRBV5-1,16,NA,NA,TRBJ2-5,CASSLELTTRGETQYF,TGCGCCAGCAGCTTGGAGTTAACTACGAGGGGGGAGACCCAGTACTTC
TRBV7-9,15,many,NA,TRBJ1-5,CASSIDGQDNQPQHF,TGTGCCAGCAGCATAGATGGGCAGGACAATCAGCCCCAGCATTTT
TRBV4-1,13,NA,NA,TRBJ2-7,CASSQGEAYEQYF,TGTGCCAGCAGCCAGGGGGAGGCCTACGAGCAGTACTTC